This T cell receptor (beta chain) was identified in a study of T cells in pancreatic ductal adenocarcinoma. Study-level findings and limits: Results skew toward the minority of patients with early-stage disease.

Worth noting for this clone: The antigen is not known.

Here immunoSEQ multiplex PCR was the method, and the copy in TCRdb shows in-frame clones only, minus some. The sample holds over 85,000 clones; about 96% are singletons and the top ten take 3.1%. Germline loops: CDR1 MGHRA, CDR2 YSYEKL. The CDR3 has 16 amino acids. After removal of 0 bases from V and 5 bases from J, the junction contained 6 bases not matched to a gene. Selected pancreatic ductal adenocarcinoma patients had undergone surgery without neoadjuvant therapy. The chain joins TRBV4-1 to TRBJ2-2; the match to TRBD1 covers 7 bases. The sample consisted of PBMCs. This TCR was recovered from a human donor with pancreatic ductal adenocarcinoma. CDR3 bases: TGCGCCAGCAGCCAAGATGAAGGGGGCTTTACCGGGGAGCTGTTTTTT. Protein product: CASSQDEGGFTGELFF.